Described below is a single TCR beta chain sequence and its context. Its antigen is as yet unknown. This specimen belongs to a study of cytomegalovirus exposure and HLA in healthy donors. The study ran its PCR with 60 Vbeta and 13 Jbeta primers. The repertoire was sequenced with immunoSEQ multiplex PCR; TCRdb's copy has only in-frame clones and lacks some. The sample carries some 110,000 clones, roughly 9.9% recorded once. The CDR3 consists of 12 residues. Trimming at V came to 4 bases and at J to 8 bases, leaving 3 bases not matched to a gene. Germline V CDR1 and CDR2: SGHNT, YYREEE (reference sequence). General study points: For most TCR beta V segments, an earlier analysis put the productive rate at about 87% or about 30% of the time. As was reported, the HLA-A and HLA-B alleles of most subjects were accurately predicted from TCR beta sequences. Cytomegalovirus status was reportedly diagnosed by the classifier with high sensitivity and specificity. After further analysis at a later stage, 15,000 to 20,000 TCR beta sequences were associated with HLA alleles at 0.05 false discovery rate.

The sequencing input was PBMCs. The chain carries TRBV5-4 and TRBJ1-1, with 9 positions matching TRBD1. The receptor was isolated from a man aged 25 to 45 in good health and CMV-seronegative. The CDR3 sequence is CASSIQGAEAFF. The CDR3 DNA is TGTGCCAGCAGCATACAGGGGGCAGAAGCTTTCTTT.